This T cell receptor (beta chain) was sequenced in a study of blood T cell repertoires in COVID-19. For the study at large: PBMCs, B-cell-depleted T cells, or T cells were the source of the cDNA or gDNA that made up the material.

Here immunoSEQ multiplex PCR was the method, and the copy in TCRdb shows in-frame clones only, minus some. This sample has under 250,000 clones, with 80% to 90% found just once. Germline CDR1 is MNHEY and CDR2 is SVGAGI. V was pared by 6 bases and J by 1 base, with 15 bases between. The length of the CDR3 is 15 residues. The TCR sequence derives from a man aged 45-60 years who had recovered from COVID-19. The sequencing sample was made of peripheral blood. This chain uses TRBV6-5 with TRBJ1-2, with a possible D match to TRBD1 (5 bases). The CDR3 DNA sequence: TGTGCCAGCAGCCCGCGGGGGGTTATTAACTATGGCTACACCTTC. Translating it yields CASSPRGVINYGYTF.